This T cell receptor (beta chain) was identified during a study of naive and memory T cell subsets. Whole-study findings and limits: Clonotypes are single alpha or beta chains, not paired receptors. Possibly reflecting memory cells re-expressing CD45RA, a few larger clonotypes occurred in naive repertoires, especially CD8.

Both TRBC1 and TRBC2 were covered by a beta constant-region primer of two equimolar oligonucleotides. Nested alpha and beta constant-region primers with the SP2 primer drove four PCR rounds on ligated cDNA. A 12-nucleotide UMI and the SP2 primer were added to the cDNA 3' end by oligonucleotide ligation. TCRdb re-derived calls from the UMI-ligation and nested PCR reads in MiXCR, one entry per CDR3 protein. The sample carries around 160,000 distinct CDR3 sequences, roughly 22% recorded once. Four subsets defined by CD45RA and CD27 were sorted after CD3, CD4, CD8 and live/dead staining. The CDR3 is 14 amino acids. Between the trimmed V and J ends, which lost 0 bases and 2 bases, there was a span of 6 bases. From germline, CDR1 is MNHEY and CDR2 SVGAGI. This clonotype has just a few counts. Its antigen remains unknown.

This receptor was taken from a human donor in good health. This rearrangement joins TRBV6-5 to TRBJ2-3; D gene ambiguous. Sequencing used naive CD4+ T cells from blood. The CDR3 sequence: CASSYSLLTDTQYF. CDR3 nucleotides: TGTGCCAGCAGTTACTCTCTACTCACAGATACGCAGTATTTT.